Listed here are 14 T cell receptor beta chains from one sample, sequenced in a study of radiotherapy plus CTLA-4 blockade in lung cancer. Method: immunoSEQ multiplex PCR; TCRdb's copy keeps in-frame clones and lacks some. The sample holds 60,000 to 65,000 clones, approximately 80% seen once. Sequenced material: peripheral blood, taken from a patient treated with radiotherapy plus ipilimumab. The receptor source for this set is a human donor with non-small cell lung cancer who had a complete response to radiotherapy plus ipilimumab.

In this sample, this clone turned up once. This chain links TRBV9 with TRBJ2-2; 15 nucleotides align to TRBD2. CDR3 length: 17 amino acids. The V segment lost 4 bases and the J segment 5 bases; nucleotides outside the gene matches: 6. Germline CDR1 is SGDLS and CDR2 is YYNGEE. CDR3 DNA sequence: TGTGCCAGCAGCTTGGGACTAGCGGGAGGAGGAACCGGGGAGCTGTTTTTT. Encoded protein: CASSLGLAGGGTGELFF.

The sample holds a few counts of this clone. The chain employs TRBV7-9 and TRBJ2-7, with 9 bases lining up with TRBD2. Germline V gives CDR1 SEHNR, CDR2 FQNEAQ (reference sequence). The CDR3 runs to 15 residues. The CDR3 nucleotides read TGCGCCAGCAGCCAAGACTCTAGCGGGACCTACGAGCAGTACGTC. This sequence encodes CASSQDSSGTYEQYV.

V gene TRBV10-1 combines with J gene TRBJ2-3; D gene uncertain. Germline assignment: CDR1 WNHNN and CDR2 SYGVQD (reference sequence). Trimming removed 0 bases at V and 0 bases at J, with 10 bases between. There are 16 residues in the CDR3. The CDR3 sequence is CASSESSLGSTDTQYF. The CDR3 DNA reads TGCGCCAGCAGTGAGTCTTCCCTGGGCAGCACAGATACGCAGTATTTT.

The J gene is TRBJ2-7, the V gene TRBV30, with unresolved D. V lost 0 bases and J lost 13, with 13 bases in between. The CDR3 covers 11 residues. Germline V gene lookup returns CDR1 GTSNPN and CDR2 SVGIG (reference sequence). The chain's CDR3 is CAWSVRAQFYF. CDR3 in DNA: TGTGCCTGGAGTGTACGGGCCCAGTTTTACTTC.

The chain links TRBV15 to TRBJ2-3; tentative D call: TRBD1 (8 bases). V was shortened by 4 bases and J by 0 bases, with 14 bases between the two germline ends. The germline V gene has CDR1 LNHNV and CDR2 YYDKDF (reference sequence). There are 16 residues in the CDR3. The CDR3 DNA reads as TGTGCCACCAGCACCGACAGGGGACTAAGCACAGATACGCAGTATTTT. Its translation is CATSTDRGLSTDTQYF.

The V call is TRBV27, the J call TRBJ2-3, with unresolved D. Trimming took off 6 bases at V and 0 bases at J, with 10 bases between the two ends. The CDR3 is 14 residues long. Germline-derived CDR1 and CDR2 are MNHEY and SMNVEV (reference sequence). CDR3 coding DNA: TGTGCCAGCAGGCGAGCAGGCAGCACAGATACGCAGTATTTT. As protein: CASRRAGSTDTQYF.

The V gene is TRBV19, the J gene TRBJ2-7, with 11 bases lining up with TRBD2. Trimming removed 3 bases from V and 5 bases from J; junction bases left unmatched: 6. Per germline, CDR1 LNHDA and CDR2 SQIVND (reference sequence). The CDR3 spans 15 residues. CDR3 in amino acids: CASSIEASGGHEQYF. DNA for the CDR3: TGTGCCAGTAGTATTGAGGCTAGCGGGGGGCACGAGCAGTACTTC.

The chain couples TRBV19 to TRBJ2-2, with a possible D match to TRBD1 (6 bases). The V end lost 5 bases, the J end lost 6 bases, and 13 bases lay between the germline ends. Germline V gives CDR1 LNHDA, CDR2 SQIVND (reference sequence). This CDR3 comprises 14 residues. Here the CDR3 reads CASSFGTPAGELFF. The CDR3, as DNA: TGTGCCAGTAGTTTCGGGACACCCGCCGGGGAGCTGTTTTTT.

The table lists this clone with a few counts. The chain has TRBV10-3 and TRBJ1-5; TRBD1 agrees at 7 bases. Per the germline V gene, CDR1 is ENHRY and CDR2 is SYGVKD. This CDR3 has 15 amino acids. V lost 0 bases and J lost 2; bases outside the gene matches: 1. The CDR3: CAISESDRGNQPQHF. DNA of the CDR3: TGTGCCATCAGTGAGTCTGACAGGGGCAATCAGCCCCAGCATTTT.

This clone was detected once. V usage is TRBV11-2 and J usage is TRBJ2-1, with 9 bases that match TRBD2. The V and J ends lost 5 bases and 0 bases, in that order; junction bases with no gene match: 14. CDR1 is SGHAT, CDR2 FQNNGV, per germline. The CDR3 length is 19 residues. CDR3 nucleotides: TGTGCCAGCAGCAACCCCCGGGGAGCGGGGGGTTTCTCCTACAATGAGCAGTTCTTC. Translating it yields CASSNPRGAGGFSYNEQFF.

J is TRBJ2-3 and V is TRBV7-2, with D perhaps assigned TRBD1 or TRBD2 (6 bases each). Germline lookup yields CDR1 SGHTA and CDR2 FQGNSA. V shed 1 base and J shed 4 bases, with 21 bases lying between them. The length of the CDR3 is 18 residues. The chain's CDR3 is CASSLGLWGAGGADTQYF. The CDR3 region has the DNA TGTGCCAGCAGCTTAGGTCTTTGGGGGGCCGGGGGTGCAGATACGCAGTATTTT.

This chain links TRBV5-6 with TRBJ2-1, with D tentatively TRBD2 (6 bases). Trimming cost V 3 bases and J 0 bases, with 13 bases left between them. This CDR3 contains 16 residues. The germline V gene encodes CDR1 SGHDT and CDR2 YYEEEE. The CDR3 spells CASSWTNGSSYNEQFF. DNA for the CDR3: TGTGCCAGCAGCTGGACTAACGGAAGCTCCTACAATGAGCAGTTCTTC.

CDR3 nucleotides: TGTGCCAGCACCCCGCGGGGGGCTGTTTTTAAGGGCTACACCTTC. This encodes CASTPRGAVFKGYTF. The genes are TRBV6-5 and TRBJ1-2, with a tentative D call TRBD1 (6 bases). CDR3 length equals 15 residues. Looked up from germline, CDR1 is MNHEY and CDR2 is SVGAGI. Trimming stripped 7 bases from V and 8 bases from J, with 23 bases between.

The chain uses TRBV30 and TRBJ2-2, with D possibly being TRBD1 (6 bases). CDR1 is GTSNPN, CDR2 SVGIG, per germline (reference sequence). This CDR3 contains 14 residues. V dropped 0 bases and J dropped 1 base, with 6 bases sitting between them. Written as DNA, the CDR3 is TGTGCCTGGAGTGTACAGGGGAACACCGGGGAGCTGTTTTTT. Protein product: CAWSVQGNTGELFF.